Sequencing of this TCR beta chain was carried out in a study of cytomegalovirus exposure and HLA in healthy donors. PCR used 60 Vbeta primers and 13 Jbeta primers. Data came from immunoSEQ multiplex PCR; TCRdb stores just in-frame clones and leaves some out. Of about 99,000 clones listed, around 80% were seen once; the top ten hold roughly 1.7%. This clone was detected only a few times. The source is a woman aged 40 to 50 in good health and CMV-seronegative. The specimen sequenced was PBMCs.

The CDR3 reads CASSPWDRRKPQHF. CDR3 coding DNA: TGTGCCAGCAGCCCTTGGGACAGGCGGAAACCCCAGCATTTT. The chain is built from TRBV11-2 and TRBJ1-5; 8 bases are shared with TRBD1. Germline CDR1 reads SGHAT; CDR2 reads FQNNGV. The J segment lost 10 bases and the V segment lost 5 bases, leaving 10 bases of the junction unmatched. The CDR3 covers 14 residues.